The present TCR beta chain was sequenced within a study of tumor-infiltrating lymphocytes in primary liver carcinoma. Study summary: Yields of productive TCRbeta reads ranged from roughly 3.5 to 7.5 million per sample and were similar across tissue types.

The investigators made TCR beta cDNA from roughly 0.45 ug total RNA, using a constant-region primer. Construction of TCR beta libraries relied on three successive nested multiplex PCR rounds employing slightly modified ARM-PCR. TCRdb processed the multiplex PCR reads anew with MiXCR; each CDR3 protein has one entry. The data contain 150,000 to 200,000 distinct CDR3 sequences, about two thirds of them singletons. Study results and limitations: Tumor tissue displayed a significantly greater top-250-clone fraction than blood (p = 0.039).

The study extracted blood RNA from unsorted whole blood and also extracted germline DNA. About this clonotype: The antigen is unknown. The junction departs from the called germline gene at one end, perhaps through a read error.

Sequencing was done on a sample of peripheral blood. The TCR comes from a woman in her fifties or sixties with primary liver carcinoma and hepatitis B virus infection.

Here the CDR3 reads CVSSPWEGFGIDEQFF. CDR3 nucleotides: TGTGTCAGCAGCCCCTGGGAGGGGTTCGGGATTGATGAGCAGTTCTTC. The chain recombines TRBV4-2 with TRBJ2-1, with TRBD2 matching 7 bases. This CDR3 is built from 16 residues. CDR1 LGHNA and CDR2 YNFKEQ come from the germline V gene.